This entry lists 4 T cell receptor beta chains sequenced from one sample in a study of shared clonotypes between healthy human individuals. The assay was immunoSEQ multiplex PCR, and TCRdb's table has in-frame clones only and misses some. The sample holds roughly 500,000 clones; more than 65% are singletons and the top ten take 13%. Specimen: PBMCs. The receptors shown here come from a woman between 35 and 50 years old in good health. Some clones in this sample may be carry-over from other donors' samples.

V is TRBV28 and J is TRBJ2-4; no definite D call. The CDR3 is made up of 14 amino acids. Trimming removed 5 bases from V and 3 bases from J, with 11 bases in between. Germline lookup yields CDR1 MDHEN and CDR2 SYDVKM. The chain's CDR3 is CASSIGWGKNIQYF. The CDR3 coding sequence is TGTGCCAGCAGTATAGGGTGGGGCAAAAACATTCAGTACTTC. The full variable domain, its missing parts supplied by reference TRBV28 and TRBJ2-4, is DVKVTQSSRYLVKRTGEKVFLECVQDMDHENMFWYRQDPGLGLRLIYFSYDVKMKEKGDIPEGYSVSREKKERFSLILESASTNQTSMYLCASSIGWGKNIQYFGAGTRLSVL.

This chain connects TRBV29-1 to TRBJ2-2; D gene unclear. Germline CDR1 is SQVTM and CDR2 is ANQGSEA. V shed 4 bases and J shed 7 bases, with 10 bases lying between them. The CDR3 extends over 12 amino acids. The CDR3 DNA sequence: TGCAGCGTTGCTGTGGTTGTCGGGGAGCTGTTTTTT. It yields the protein CSVAVVVGELFF.

J is TRBJ2-6 and V is TRBV9, with 7 positions matching TRBD1. The CDR3 contains 16 residues. V trimming: 4 bases; J trimming: 0 bases; junction bases outside the gene matches: 4. Germline-derived CDR1 and CDR2 are SGDLS and YYNGEE. The CDR3 sequence is CASSPQGSSGANVLTF. DNA of the CDR3: TGTGCCAGCAGCCCACAGGGGTCCTCTGGGGCCAACGTCCTGACTTTC.

This clone was detected a few times. The chain carries TRBV9 and TRBJ2-1; D remains unclear. Trimming shortened V by 4 bases and J by 8 bases, and 10 bases separated the two germline ends. The germline gives CDR1 SGDLS, CDR2 YYNGEE. The CDR3 is made up of 12 amino acids. The CDR3 DNA reads TGTGCCAGCAGCCCAACATTCTATGAGCAGTTCTTC. Its protein is CASSPTFYEQFF.